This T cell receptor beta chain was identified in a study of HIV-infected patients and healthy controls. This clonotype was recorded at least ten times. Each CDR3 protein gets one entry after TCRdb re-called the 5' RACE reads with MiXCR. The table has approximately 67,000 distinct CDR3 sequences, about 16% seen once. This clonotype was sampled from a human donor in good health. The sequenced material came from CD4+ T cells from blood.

CDR3 protein: CATSDRSGSSYNEQFF. DNA of the CDR3: TGTGCCACCAGTGACCGTAGCGGCAGCTCCTACAATGAGCAGTTCTTC. This rearrangement joins TRBV24-1 to TRBJ2-1, with D possibly matching TRBD2 (6 bases). This CDR3 has 16 amino acids. Trimming removed 4 bases from V and 0 bases from J, with 12 bases in between. CDR1 and CDR2 (germline): KGHDR, SFDVKD.